Described below is a single T cell receptor (beta chain) sequence and its context. The authors' processing: Researchers report that nucleated cell counts were estimated from reference gene primer amplification. Clones were sequenced by immunoSEQ multiplex PCR, and TCRdb holds only the in-frame ones, with some missing. For V, J and clone size, that table is used; D and trimming come from the DNA. The data show 300,000 to 400,000 clones, approximately 90% seen once. This sample is drawn from a study of blood T cell repertoires in COVID-19. Study-level information: Samples representing acute and convalescent COVID-19 were sourced from the United States, Italy and Spain. The analysed material was cDNA or gDNA that came from T cells, B-cell-depleted T cells, or PBMCs.

Germline CDR1 reads SGHRS; CDR2 reads YFSETQ. With 1 base removed from V and 4 bases from J, the gap between germline ends came to 9 bases. This CDR3 has 14 amino acids. The TCR originated in a woman under 30 who had recovered from COVID-19. Sequencing was carried out using peripheral blood. The chain employs TRBV5-1 and TRBJ2-1; the D gene is possibly TRBD1 (6 bases). The CDR3 DNA is TGCGCCAGCAGCTTGTCCAGGGGATACAATGAGCAGTTCTTC. Amino acids: CASSLSRGYNEQFF.